This TCR beta chain stems from a study of cytomegalovirus exposure and HLA in healthy donors. A word on this clone: Its target is unknown.

13 Jbeta primers and 60 Vbeta primers were used for the PCR. In the authors' workflow: Later, an analysis found about 80 million unique TCR beta chains, and approximately 10 million of these were shared. Sequencing used immunoSEQ multiplex PCR; TCRdb keeps in-frame clones, though not all of them. V, J and clone size were drawn from that table, and D and trimming were deduced from the DNA. The table shows 76,000 or so clones, with 73% occurring only once. V shed 6 bases and J shed 2 bases, with 13 bases lying between them. Germline V lookup: CDR1 SQVTM, CDR2 ANQGSEA. The CDR3 runs to 14 residues. Study-wide points: Cytomegalovirus status was reportedly diagnosed by the classifier with high sensitivity and specificity. Among donors in an Asian-associated ancestry cluster, a later analysis reportedly found fewer N-insertions than the approximately 670-donor mean. The authors enumerated 164 TCR beta chains as linked to cytomegalovirus.

The rearrangement links TRBV29-1 to TRBJ2-2; D is unresolved. Sample: PBMCs. The receptor was derived from a woman aged 40 to 55 in good health and CMV-seropositive. This chain's CDR3 is CSVALGLNTGELFF. Here the CDR3 DNA reads TGCAGCGTGGCCCTGGGCCTAAACACCGGGGAGCTGTTTTTT.